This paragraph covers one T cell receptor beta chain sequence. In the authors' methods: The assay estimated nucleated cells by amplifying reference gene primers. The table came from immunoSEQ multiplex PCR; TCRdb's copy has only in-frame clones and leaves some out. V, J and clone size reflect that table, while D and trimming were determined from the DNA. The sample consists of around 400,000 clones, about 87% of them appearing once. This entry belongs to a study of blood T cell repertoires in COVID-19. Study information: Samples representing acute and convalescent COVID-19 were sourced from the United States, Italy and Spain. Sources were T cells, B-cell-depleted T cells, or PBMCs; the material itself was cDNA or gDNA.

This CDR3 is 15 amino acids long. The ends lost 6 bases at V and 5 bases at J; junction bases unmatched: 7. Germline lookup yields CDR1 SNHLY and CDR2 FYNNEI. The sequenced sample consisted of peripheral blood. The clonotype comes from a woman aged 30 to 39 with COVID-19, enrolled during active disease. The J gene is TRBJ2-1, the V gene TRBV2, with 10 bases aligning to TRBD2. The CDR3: CASRASGRKDNEQFF. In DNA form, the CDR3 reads TGTGCCAGCAGGGCTAGCGGGAGAAAGGACAATGAGCAGTTCTTC.